A single sample gave rise to the 19 T cell receptor beta chains below, sequenced in a study of lymphopenia after photon versus proton radiotherapy. Libraries were prepared by immunoSEQ multiplex PCR; TCRdb keeps only in-frame clonotypes and omits some of them. The table has some 44,000 clones, approximately 82% seen once; the top ten hold about 24%. Sample: peripheral blood, taken from a patient treated with proton-based radiotherapy. The receptors were gathered from a woman aged 70 to 79 with pancreatic cancer.

The rearrangement links TRBV7-2 to TRBJ1-4, with D hard to call. The CDR3 totals 14 residues. CDR1 is SGHTA, CDR2 FQGNSA, per germline. The V end was cut by 4 bases, the J end by 4 bases, with 10 bases between. CDR3 nucleotides: TGTGCCAGCAGCTACCCCGGCAATAATGAAAAACTGTTTTTT. It encodes CASSYPGNNEKLFF.

The chain combines TRBV5-4 with TRBJ1-1; D unclear. V lost 4 bases, J lost 5 bases, and 6 bases lay in between. The CDR3 has 11 amino acids. Germline CDR1 and CDR2: SGHNT and YYREEE (reference sequence). The CDR3 region has the DNA TGTGCCAGCAGCGCGGGTACTGAAGCTTTCTTT. It codes for CASSAGTEAFF.

The chain employs TRBV11-2 and TRBJ2-1; TRBD1 matches 9 bases. Per germline, CDR1 SGHAT and CDR2 FQNNGV. This CDR3 has 15 residues. The ends lost 0 bases at V and 4 bases at J; junction bases unmatched: 1. The CDR3 DNA is TGTGCCAGCAGCTTAGAGGGACAGGGTTACAATGAGCAGTTCTTC. Its protein product is CASSLEGQGYNEQFF.

The chain has TRBV6-5 and TRBJ2-3, with no clear D. The V end lost 6 bases, the J end lost 4 bases, and 8 bases lay between the germline ends. Germline CDR1 is MNHEY and CDR2 is SVGAGI. The CDR3 loop spans 12 amino acids. The CDR3 nucleotides are TGTGCCAGCAGGGCGAAGTCAGATACGCAGTATTTT. Protein: CASRAKSDTQYF.

This clone was seen a handful of times. The J gene is TRBJ2-3, the V gene TRBV11-3, with 9 bases lining up with TRBD2. From germline, CDR1 is SGHNT and CDR2 YENEEA. This CDR3 is built from 16 residues. V dropped 4 bases and J dropped 2; count of bases not matched to a gene: 7. The CDR3 nucleotides read TGTGCCAGCAGCTACCTTGGACTAGCGAACACAGATACGCAGTATTTT. Amino acids: CASSYLGLANTDTQYF.

The chain carries TRBV11-2 and TRBJ2-6, with D tentatively TRBD1 or TRBD2 (6 bases each). Germline CDR1 reads SGHAT; CDR2 reads FQNNGV. V was shortened by 5 bases and J by 4 bases, with 12 bases between the two germline ends. The CDR3 is 15 amino acids. This CDR3 reads CASSTGAHGANVLTF. Here the CDR3 DNA reads TGTGCCAGCAGCACGGGGGCGCACGGGGCCAACGTCCTGACTTTC.

The chain joins TRBV5-6 to TRBJ2-2, with D maybe TRBD1 (5 bases). This CDR3 contains 16 residues. Trimming took 3 bases from V and 0 from J, leaving 12 bases between them. Germline assignment: CDR1 SGHDT and CDR2 YYEEEE. In DNA form, the CDR3 reads TGTGCCAGCAGCTCACGGACAACCACGAACACCGGGGAGCTGTTTTTT. Encoded protein: CASSSRTTTNTGELFF. Supplemented by reference TRBV5-6 and TRBJ2-2, the full variable domain reads DAGVTQSPTHLIKTRGQQVTLRCSPKSGHDTVSWYQQALGQGPQFIFQYYEEEERQRGNFPDRFSGHQFPNYSSELNVNALLLGDSALYLCASSSRTTTNTGELFFGEGSRLTVL.

This chain connects TRBV28 to TRBJ2-4, with D perhaps assigned TRBD1 or TRBD2 (5 bases each). Trimming left V 2 bases short and J 5 bases short, with 10 bases between. The CDR3 runs to 14 residues. Per germline, CDR1 MDHEN and CDR2 SYDVKM. CDR3 coding DNA: TGTGCCAGCAGTTTAGGGGGAAACCAAAACATTCAGTACTTC. This gives the protein CASSLGGNQNIQYF.

The chain uses TRBV6-5 and TRBJ2-3; D is undetermined. This CDR3 has 11 residues. V dropped 5 bases and J dropped 10 bases, with 10 bases sitting between them. Germline V gives CDR1 MNHEY, CDR2 SVGAGI. This chain's CDR3 is CASSLGRSQYF. The CDR3 DNA is TGTGCCAGCAGTCTAGGTCGGTCGCAGTATTTT.

The chain carries TRBV30 and TRBJ1-3; possibly TRBD1 for D (5 bases). The CDR3 extends over 16 amino acids. V was pared by 3 bases and J by 1 base, with 16 bases between. Germline CDR1 and CDR2: GTSNPN and SVGIG (reference sequence). The CDR3 loop reads CAWRIGGGTSGNTIYF. The CDR3, as DNA: TGTGCCTGGAGGATTGGCGGGGGTACTTCTGGAAACACCATATATTTT.

V gene TRBV28 combines with J gene TRBJ1-2; D unresolved. V shed 3 bases and J shed 5 bases, with 22 bases lying between them. Germline CDR1 MDHEN, CDR2 SYDVKM. The CDR3 is made up of 17 amino acids. CDR3 in amino acids: CASSFSRAPSGVYGYTF. Here the CDR3 DNA reads TGTGCCAGCAGTTTTTCTCGTGCCCCCAGTGGGGTTTATGGCTACACCTTC.

The chain couples TRBV27 to TRBJ2-5; D is ambiguous. Near its end, the DNA agrees better with TRBJ2-7, so the J call may be wrong. This CDR3 spans 14 amino acids. Germline CDR1 is MNHEY and CDR2 is SMNVEV (reference sequence). CDR3 nucleotides: TGTGCCAGCAGTTTATCTAGAATGCCCCACGAGCAGTACTTC. It encodes CASSLSRMPHEQYF.

The chain couples TRBV15 to TRBJ2-1; tentative D call: TRBD2 (6 bases). CDR1 LNHNV and CDR2 YYDKDF come from the germline V gene (reference sequence). The CDR3 contains 16 residues. V lost 8 bases and J 2 bases, leaving 19 bases between the germline ends. This CDR3 reads CATSRVGAGTYNEQFF. The CDR3 DNA reads TGTGCCACCTCAAGAGTGGGCGCGGGAACCTACAATGAGCAGTTCTTC.

V is TRBV5-5 and J is TRBJ2-3; 14 bases match TRBD2. V lost 6 bases to trimming and J lost 4 bases; unmatched junction nucleotides: 4. Germline lookup yields CDR1 SGHKS and CDR2 YYEKEE (reference sequence). CDR3 length equals 15 residues. The CDR3 sequence is CASTLGLAGADTQYF. DNA for the CDR3: TGTGCCAGCACCCTGGGACTAGCGGGAGCAGATACGCAGTATTTT.

The rearrangement links TRBV27 to TRBJ1-2; D is undetermined. Germline CDR1 reads MNHEY; CDR2 reads SMNVEV (reference sequence). The CDR3 totals 15 residues. V was cut by 5 bases and J by 2 bases, with 15 bases left in between. The CDR3 nucleotides read TGTGCCAGCAGTCCGAGTTGGACGGAGAACTATGGCTACACCTTC. Amino acids: CASSPSWTENYGYTF.

The chain joins TRBV5-1 to TRBJ1-1; no clear D. The germline gives CDR1 SGHRS, CDR2 YFSETQ. Trimming took off 0 bases at V and 0 bases at J, with 6 bases between the two ends. The CDR3 consists of 14 residues. Here the CDR3 reads CASSLEGMNTEAFF. Written as DNA, the CDR3 is TGCGCCAGCAGCTTGGAAGGGATGAACACTGAAGCTTTCTTT.

This clone was observed once. The chain is built from TRBV11-3 and TRBJ1-2; D remains ambiguous. Germline V gives CDR1 SGHNT, CDR2 YENEEA. The CDR3 is made up of 13 amino acids. V was clipped by 8 bases and J by 0 bases, with 10 bases between them. CDR3 sequence (DNA): TGTGCCAGCGGGTGGGGTGCTAACTATGGCTACACCTTC. Its translation is CASGWGANYGYTF.

The chain recombines TRBV11-3 with TRBJ2-7, with D perhaps being TRBD1 or TRBD2 (5 bases each). The CDR3 spans 16 residues. Trimming removed 1 base at V and 2 bases at J, with 15 bases between. The germline V gene encodes CDR1 SGHNT and CDR2 YENEEA. DNA for the CDR3: TGTGCCAGCAGCTTAGCTGGCACTGGGGGAACCTACGAGCAGTACTTC. Translation gives CASSLAGTGGTYEQYF.

The chain has TRBV7-3 and TRBJ2-1, with a tentative D call TRBD2 (5 bases). This CDR3 has 14 amino acids. Per the germline V gene, CDR1 is SGHTA and CDR2 is FQGTGA. The germline V and J ends were trimmed by 5 bases and 5 bases, with 13 bases remaining between them. As DNA, the CDR3 is TGTGCCAGCAGCCCGGGATACCGGGACAATGAGCAGTTCTTC. This encodes CASSPGYRDNEQFF.